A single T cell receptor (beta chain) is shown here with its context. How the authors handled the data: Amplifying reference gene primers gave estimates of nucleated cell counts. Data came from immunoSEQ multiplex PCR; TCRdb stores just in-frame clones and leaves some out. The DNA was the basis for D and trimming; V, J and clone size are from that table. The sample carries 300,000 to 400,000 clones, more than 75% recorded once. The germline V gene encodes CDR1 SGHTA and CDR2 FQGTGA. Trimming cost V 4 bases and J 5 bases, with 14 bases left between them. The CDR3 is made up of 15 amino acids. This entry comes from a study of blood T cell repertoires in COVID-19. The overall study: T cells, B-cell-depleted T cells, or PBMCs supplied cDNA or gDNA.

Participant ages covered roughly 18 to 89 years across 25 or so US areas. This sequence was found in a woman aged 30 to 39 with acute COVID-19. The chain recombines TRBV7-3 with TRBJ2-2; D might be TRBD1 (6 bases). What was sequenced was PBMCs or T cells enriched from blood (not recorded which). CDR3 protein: CASSSDSLGTGELFF. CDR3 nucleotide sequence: TGTGCCAGCAGCTCGGACAGTCTGGGGACCGGGGAGCTGTTTTTT. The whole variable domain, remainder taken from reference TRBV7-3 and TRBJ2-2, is GAGVSQTPSNKVTEKGKYVELRCDPISGHTALYWYRQSLGQGPEFLIYFQGTGAADDSGLPNDRFFAVRPEGSVSTLKIQRTERGDSAVYLCASSSDSLGTGELFFGEGSRLTVL.